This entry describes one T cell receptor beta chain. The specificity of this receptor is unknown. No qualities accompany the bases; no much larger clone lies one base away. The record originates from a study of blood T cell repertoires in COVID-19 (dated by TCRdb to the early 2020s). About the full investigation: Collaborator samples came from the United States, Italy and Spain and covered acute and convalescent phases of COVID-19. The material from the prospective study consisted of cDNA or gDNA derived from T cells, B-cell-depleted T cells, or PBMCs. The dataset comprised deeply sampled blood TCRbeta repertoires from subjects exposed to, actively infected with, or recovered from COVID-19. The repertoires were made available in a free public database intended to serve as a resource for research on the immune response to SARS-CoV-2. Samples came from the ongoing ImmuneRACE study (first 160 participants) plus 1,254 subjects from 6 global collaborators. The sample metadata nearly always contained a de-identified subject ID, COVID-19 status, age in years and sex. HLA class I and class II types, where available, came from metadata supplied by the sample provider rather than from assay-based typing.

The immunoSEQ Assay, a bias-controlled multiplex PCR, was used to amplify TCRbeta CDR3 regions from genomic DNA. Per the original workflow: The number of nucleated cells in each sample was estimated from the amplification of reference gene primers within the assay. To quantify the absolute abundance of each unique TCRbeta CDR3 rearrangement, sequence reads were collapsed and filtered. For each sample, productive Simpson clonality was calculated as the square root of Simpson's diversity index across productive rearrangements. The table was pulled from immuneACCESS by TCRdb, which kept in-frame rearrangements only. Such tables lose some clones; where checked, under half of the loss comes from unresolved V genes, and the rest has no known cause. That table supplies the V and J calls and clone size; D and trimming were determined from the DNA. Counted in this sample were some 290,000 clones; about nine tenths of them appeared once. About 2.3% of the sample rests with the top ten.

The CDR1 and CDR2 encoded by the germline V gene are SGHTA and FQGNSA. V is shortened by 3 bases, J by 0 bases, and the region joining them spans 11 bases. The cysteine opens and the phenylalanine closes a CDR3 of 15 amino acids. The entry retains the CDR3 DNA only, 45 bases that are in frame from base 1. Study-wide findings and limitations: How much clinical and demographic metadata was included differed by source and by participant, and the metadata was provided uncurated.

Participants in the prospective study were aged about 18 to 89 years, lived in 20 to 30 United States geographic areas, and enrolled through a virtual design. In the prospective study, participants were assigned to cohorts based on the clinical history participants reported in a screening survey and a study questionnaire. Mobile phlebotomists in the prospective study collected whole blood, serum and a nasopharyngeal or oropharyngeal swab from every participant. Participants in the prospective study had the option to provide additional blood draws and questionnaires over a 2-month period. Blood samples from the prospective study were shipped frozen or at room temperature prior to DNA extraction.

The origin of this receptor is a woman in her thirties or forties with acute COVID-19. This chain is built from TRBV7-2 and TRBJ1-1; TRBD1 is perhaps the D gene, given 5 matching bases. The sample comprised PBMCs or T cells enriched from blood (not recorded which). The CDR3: CASSFQGGMNTEAFF. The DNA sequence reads TGTGCCAGCAGCTTCCAGGGTGGGATGAACACTGAAGCTTTCTTT.